These 24 T cell receptor beta chains originate from one sample sequenced in a study of cytomegalovirus exposure and HLA in healthy donors. Primers included in the PCR were 60 Vbeta and 13 Jbeta primers. Using immunoSEQ multiplex PCR, the repertoire was profiled, and TCRdb retains in-frame clones only, with some absent. The top ten hold about 4.7% of the sample, which has 120,000 to 150,000 clones, about 64% seen once. The sequenced sample consisted of PBMCs. The receptors come from a man aged 60 to 75 in good health and CMV-seronegative.

The CDR3 nucleotides are TGTGCCAGCAGCCCCCGGTACAGGGACACTGAAGCTTTCTTT. This translates into CASSPRYRDTEAFF. The V gene is TRBV7-8, the J gene TRBJ1-1; D possibly corresponds to TRBD1 (6 bases). CDR1 SGHVS and CDR2 FQNEAQ come from the germline V gene. V was trimmed by 5 bases and J by 3 bases, leaving 13 bases between them. The CDR3 runs 14 residues.

The chain links TRBV7-2 to TRBJ2-3; TRBD1 aligns across 9 bases. The germline V gene encodes CDR1 SGHTA and CDR2 FQGNSA. The CDR3 is 16 residues long. V was clipped by 1 base and J by 4 bases; unmatched bases: 6. CDR3 amino acids: CASSLVPGQGADTQYF. The CDR3 DNA follows: TGTGCCAGCAGCTTAGTCCCGGGACAGGGTGCAGATACGCAGTATTTT.

This chain connects TRBV28 to TRBJ2-3; maybe TRBD2 (6 bases). Trimming cost V 3 bases and J 0 bases, with 7 bases left between them. Germline lookup yields CDR1 MDHEN and CDR2 SYDVKM. The CDR3 contains 14 residues. The CDR3 loop is CASSLGLSTDTQYF. CDR3 DNA: TGTGCCAGCAGTTTGGGACTCAGCACAGATACGCAGTATTTT.

The rearrangement uses TRBV6-6 and TRBJ1-5, with 9 bases that match TRBD1. The CDR3 totals 16 residues. CDR1 is MNHNY and CDR2 is SVGAGI in the germline V gene (reference sequence). Germline trimming cut 4 bases from V and 1 base from J; bases unmatched to any gene: 5. The CDR3 coding sequence is TGTGCCAGCAGTTTCGGGACAGGGAACAGCAATCAGCCCCAGCATTTT. The encoded protein is CASSFGTGNSNQPQHF.

V is TRBV15 and J is TRBJ1-5, with 9 bases fitting TRBD1. V was clipped by 1 base and J by 4 bases; unmatched bases: 5. Germline V lookup: CDR1 LNHNV, CDR2 YYDKDF (reference sequence). The CDR3 loop spans 16 amino acids. The CDR3: CATSRGDRVPNQPQHF. As DNA, the CDR3 is TGTGCCACCAGCAGAGGGGACAGGGTCCCTAATCAGCCCCAGCATTTT.

CDR3 in DNA: TGCAGCGTTACCACAGGGGCCTATGGCTACACCTTC. Amino acids: CSVTTGAYGYTF. The rearrangement joins TRBV29-1 to TRBJ1-2; 7 bases line up with TRBD1. CDR3 length: 12 amino acids. Per germline, CDR1 SQVTM and CDR2 ANQGSEA. The ends lost 5 bases at V and 4 bases at J; junction bases unmatched: 4.

The rearrangement links TRBV18 to TRBJ2-7; 10 bases are a match to TRBD2. CDR1 is KGHSH, CDR2 LQKENI, per germline. V shed 0 bases, J shed 3 bases, and the junction held 2 bases outside the gene matches. The CDR3 has 15 amino acids. The CDR3 DNA is TGTGCCAGCTCACCACCGTCTAGCGGGAGCTACGAGCAGTACTTC. Translation: CASSPPSSGSYEQYF.

This sequence joins TRBV10-1 and TRBJ2-3; 7 nucleotides agree with TRBD2. CDR3 length: 12 residues. Trimming took 8 bases from V and 2 from J; bases not matched to a gene: 1. Germline CDR1 and CDR2: WNHNN and SYGVQD (reference sequence). The chain's CDR3 is CASGRATDTQYF. The CDR3 nucleotides are TGCGCCAGCGGGAGGGCCACAGATACGCAGTATTTT.

The chain combines TRBV5-6 with TRBJ2-1; TRBD2 matches 9 bases. This CDR3 is 15 amino acids long. V was pared by 4 bases and J by 7 bases, with 9 bases of the junction left unmatched. Germline lookup yields CDR1 SGHDT and CDR2 YYEEEE. The CDR3 is CASSRGVAGENEQFF. The CDR3 nucleotides are TGTGCCAGCAGCCGGGGGGTAGCGGGAGAGAATGAGCAGTTCTTC.

The V call is TRBV19, the J call TRBJ1-2; 7 nucleotides align to TRBD1. V dropped 3 bases and J dropped 6; count of bases not matched to a gene: 7. The CDR3 runs 14 residues. Germline lookup yields CDR1 LNHDA and CDR2 SQIVND (reference sequence). The chain's CDR3 is CASSMRDDRDGYTF. In nucleotides, the CDR3 is TGTGCCAGTAGTATGAGGGACGACAGGGATGGCTACACCTTC.

This clone was recorded only once. This chain uses TRBV6-5 with TRBJ2-2; 8 positions agree with TRBD1. J lost 1 base, V lost 9 bases, and 4 bases had no gene match. The length of the CDR3 is 14 residues. Germline lookup yields CDR1 MNHEY and CDR2 SVGAGI. The chain's CDR3 is CASYRGRNTGELFF. For the CDR3, the DNA is TGTGCCAGTTACAGGGGGAGGAACACCGGGGAGCTGTTTTTT.

This clone was recorded once. This chain joins TRBV25-1 and TRBJ2-7, with TRBD2 matching over 8 bases. The CDR3 is made up of 14 amino acids. The germline CDR1 and CDR2 sequences are MGHDK and SYGVNS. With V trimmed by 5 bases and J by 3 bases, 6 bases remained unmatched. CDR3 DNA sequence: TGTGCCAGCAGTAAAGCGGGAGAGGACTACGAGCAGTACTTC. Its translation is CASSKAGEDYEQYF.

This clone is a singleton in its sample. The chain uses TRBV6-5 and TRBJ2-7; TRBD2 matches 9 bases. The germline gives CDR1 MNHEY, CDR2 SVGAGI. The CDR3 has 13 amino acids. Here the CDR3 reads CVVTGTSSAEQYF. For the CDR3, the DNA is TGTGTCGTTACGGGGACTAGCTCGGCCGAGCAGTACTTC.

This chain uses TRBV6-5 with TRBJ2-2, with 9 bases aligning to TRBD1. CDR3 size: 15 residues. Germline CDR1 MNHEY, CDR2 SVGAGI. V lost 5 bases and J lost 0; bases outside the gene matches: 1. In DNA, the CDR3 is TGTGCCAGCAGTCGGGACAGGGCGAACACCGGGGAGCTGTTTTTT. This sequence encodes CASSRDRANTGELFF.

The chain links TRBV6-1 to TRBJ2-1, with 13 bases that match TRBD2. V shed 4 bases and J 3 bases; nucleotides not matched to a gene: 9. This CDR3 has 18 residues. CDR1 MNHNS and CDR2 SASEGT come from the germline V gene. CDR3 DNA sequence: TGTGCCAGCAGTGTTAGGACTAGCGGGAGAAGGAACTACAATGAGCAGTTCTTC. Translation: CASSVRTSGRRNYNEQFF.

The chain links TRBV2 to TRBJ1-1; D might be TRBD1 (6 bases). This CDR3 has 15 residues. Deletions cut 1 base from V and 4 bases from J, with 13 bases between. Germline CDR1 reads SNHLY; CDR2 reads FYNNEI. CDR3 nucleotide sequence: TGTGCCAGCAGTGAAGGAGGACAGAGGGGCACTGAAGCTTTCTTT. Amino acid sequence: CASSEGGQRGTEAFF.

A few counts support this clone. The genes are TRBV21-1 and TRBJ2-7; the D call TRBD1 from the table was never checked on the DNA. TRBV21-1 is flagged as a pseudogene. CDR3 size: 14 residues. CDR3 in DNA: TGTGCCAGCAGCAAAGCGGGCCCTTGTTACGAGCAGTACTTC. Translated: CASSKAGPCYEQYF.

The chain carries TRBV19 and TRBJ2-1; 7 bases are a match to TRBD2. Trimming took 6 bases from V and 6 from J; bases not matched to a gene: 5. The germline V gene encodes CDR1 LNHDA and CDR2 SQIVND (reference sequence). The CDR3 is 13 residues long. The CDR3 here is CASSTGGGNEQFF. CDR3 in DNA: TGTGCCAGTAGCACTGGGGGGGGCAATGAGCAGTTCTTC.

V is TRBV18 and J is TRBJ2-7; 14 nucleotides line up with TRBD2. The CDR3 totals 17 residues. Germline CDR1 and CDR2: KGHSH and LQKENI. Trimming cost V 3 bases and J 7 bases; bases outside gene matches: 11. The CDR3 here is CASSPGLAGDSEEEQYF. The CDR3, as DNA: TGTGCCAGCTCACCGGGACTAGCGGGAGACAGCGAAGAAGAGCAGTACTTC.

The sample holds a few counts of this clone. Its ends do not fully match the called genes, so a read error is possible. The chain recombines TRBV7-2 with TRBJ2-7; a weak D match, TRBD1 (6 bases). Germline V gene lookup returns CDR1 SGHTA and CDR2 FQGNSA. This CDR3 spans 13 amino acids. The CDR3 DNA reads as TGTGCCAGCAGCTTAGGTCATGGGGGCCCCCTGGGCTTC. This sequence encodes CASSLGHGGPLGF.

The chain employs TRBV5-6 and TRBJ1-5; a weak D match, TRBD1 (5 bases). Germline V gives CDR1 SGHDT, CDR2 YYEEEE. CDR3 length: 17 amino acids. The ends were cut back, 1 base at V and 3 bases at J, with 17 bases in the middle. CDR3 nucleotides: TGTGCCAGCAGCTTGTTAAAGGCACAGGCTGACAATCAGCCCCAGCATTTT. Translation: CASSLLKAQADNQPQHF.

The count of this clone is one. The chain combines TRBV28 with TRBJ1-6; D is uncertain. This CDR3 contains 18 residues. Trimming cost V 6 bases and J 0 bases, with 18 bases left between them. The V gene's germline CDR1 is MDHEN and CDR2 SYDVKM. The CDR3 sequence is CASSTTGRRSSYNSPLHF. The CDR3 nucleotides are TGTGCCAGCAGCACTACGGGGAGAAGAAGCTCCTATAATTCACCCCTCCACTTT.

The rearrangement uses TRBV5-1 and TRBJ1-2; 9 positions agree with TRBD1. The junction had 6 bases not matched to a gene; V was cut back by 5 bases and J by 10 bases. The germline CDR1 and CDR2 sequences are SGHRS and YFSETQ. CDR3 length equals 12 residues. As DNA, the CDR3 is TGCGCCAGCAGGGGGACAGGGACGGACTACACCTTC. Its protein is CASRGTGTDYTF.

The chain joins TRBV28 to TRBJ1-2; tentatively, D is TRBD1 (6 bases). Germline CDR1 MDHEN, CDR2 SYDVKM. The CDR3 is 15 amino acids. V dropped 6 bases and J dropped 8 bases, with 22 bases sitting between them. CDR3 loop: CASSPGGAPLGGYTF. The CDR3 nucleotides read TGTGCCAGCAGCCCTGGGGGGGCTCCGCTGGGAGGCTACACCTTC.